Each of the 12 T cell receptor beta chains below was sequenced from the same sample in a study of T cell clonality in common variable immunodeficiency. Study observations and caveats: Fewer deletions and N-nucleotide insertions were reportedly seen in common variable immunodeficiency TCR beta sequences.

The antigens these receptors bind are not known. Generated by immunoSEQ multiplex PCR, the TCRdb table keeps only in-frame clones and is missing some. Sampling found 15,000 to 20,000 clones, none seen once. The sequenced sample was peripheral blood mononuclear cells. Receptors originate from a human donor with common variable immunodeficiency.

This clone ranks as medium-sized (0.01 to 0.1%). The sequenced fragment ends 3 residues before the CDR3 boundary, so the rest is inferred from the germline J gene. The rearrangement uses TRBV5-5 and TRBJ1-1; a weak D match, TRBD1 (6 bases). V shed 0 bases and J shed 5 bases, with 11 bases lying between them. Germline CDR1 SGHKS, CDR2 YYEKEE (reference sequence). This CDR3 spans 14 amino acids. This CDR3 reads CASSLVGGRTEAFF. The covered CDR3 bases are TGTGCCAGCAGCTTGGTAGGGGGAAGGACTGAA.

The sequenced part of the CDR3 DNA is TGTGCCAGCAGCTTAAGGACAAGCCCCAGTTCCTACGAG. Translated: CASSLRTSPSSYE. The full CDR3 protein is CASSLRTSPSSYEQYF. The chain links TRBV7-6 to TRBJ2-7, with D possibly matching TRBD1 (5 bases). The read finishes 3 residues shy of the CDR3 end, and the germline J gene is used to complete it. V shed 2 bases and J shed 1 base, with 15 bases lying between them. Germline CDR1 is SGHVS and CDR2 is FNYEAQ. The length of the CDR3 is 16 residues.

About this clone itself: From the germline J gene comes the end of the CDR3, since the read stops 3 residues before it. The chain links TRBV7-9 to TRBJ2-1; possibly TRBD2 for D (7 bases). V shed 5 bases and J shed 7 bases, with 15 bases lying between them. CDR3 length equals 14 residues. Germline V gives CDR1 SEHNR, CDR2 FQNEAQ (reference sequence). The CDR3 spells CASSPPRGGNEQFF. The sequenced part of the CDR3 DNA is TGTGCCAGCAGCCCTCCAAGGGGGGGGAATGAG.

About this clone itself: The read stops 3 residues short of the end of the CDR3; the missing end is completed from the germline J gene. The V call is TRBV23-1, the J call TRBJ1-2; D not resolved. TRBV23-1 is recorded as an ORF, its role being uncertain. This CDR3 contains 15 residues. V lost 6 bases, J lost 4 bases, and 18 bases lay in between. The DNA read from the CDR3 is TGCGCCAGCAGGCCGGCCAGGAGCCTGACCTATGGC. Its translation is CASRPARSLTYG. The complete CDR3 sequence is CASRPARSLTYGYTF.

Comments on this clone: The read is 3 residues too short to cover the CDR3 end, so that end is filled in from the germline J gene. The chain links TRBV7-9 to TRBJ2-3; TRBD2 agrees at 11 bases. The V gene end was trimmed by 6 bases and the J gene end by 4 bases; junction bases not matched to a gene: 6. The germline V gene has CDR1 SEHNR and CDR2 FQNEAQ (reference sequence). The CDR3 covers 15 residues. The sequenced CDR3 bases are TGTGCCAGCAGTCCTAGCGGGAGGACCTCAGATACG. The encoded protein is CASSPSGRTSDT. The CDR3 reads in full as CASSPSGRTSDTQYF.

In this sample, this clone turned up a few times. The CDR3 end lies 3 residues beyond the end of the read and is filled in from the germline J gene. The V and J genes are TRBV19 and TRBJ1-6; 12 nucleotides match TRBD1. The junction had 10 bases not matched to a gene; V was cut back by 7 bases and J by 9 bases. Germline-derived CDR1 and CDR2 are LNHDA and SQIVND (reference sequence). The CDR3 contains 16 residues. The CDR3 here is CASTLSGTGGSSPLHF. The CDR3 bases that were read are TGTGCCAGTACCTTAAGCGGGACAGGGGGCTCTTCACCC. The whole variable domain, filled in from reference TRBV19 and TRBJ1-6, reads DGGITQSPKYLFRKEGQNVTLSCEQNLNHDAMYWYRQDPGQGLRLIYYSQIVNDFQKGDIAEGYSVSREKKESFPLTVTSAQKNPTAFYLCASTLSGTGGSSPLHFGNGTRLTVT.

This clone came up a few times. The read terminates 3 residues ahead of where the CDR3 ends, so the germline J gene completes it. The V call is TRBV19, the J call TRBJ2-3; possibly TRBD2 for D (6 bases). Per the germline V gene, CDR1 is LNHDA and CDR2 is SQIVND (reference sequence). V shed 2 bases and J shed 0 bases, with 12 bases lying between them. The CDR3 extends over 16 amino acids. The part of the CDR3 DNA that was read is TGTGCCAGTAGTATAACAGCGGGCATTAGCACAGATACG. Its protein is CASSITAGISTDT. The complete CDR3 protein is CASSITAGISTDTQYF.

This clone was picked up a small number of times. Read data end 3 residues before the CDR3 end; the end is taken from the germline J gene. V usage is TRBV19 and J usage is TRBJ1-2; TRBD1 aligns across 7 bases. The CDR3 contains 14 residues. Germline CDR1 reads LNHDA; CDR2 reads SQIVND (reference sequence). The trim removed 5 bases at V and 0 bases at J, leaving 3 bases unmatched. CDR3 bases read: TGTGCCAGTAGTCCACAGGGGTCTAACTATGGC. Amino acids: CASSPQGSNYG. The entire CDR3 is CASSPQGSNYGYTF.

This clone was seen only a few times. The read finishes 3 residues shy of the CDR3 end, and the germline J gene is used to complete it. The same CDR3 can be traced to other DNA sequences in this sample. This chain connects TRBV19 to TRBJ2-3; 8 positions agree with TRBD1. CDR3 length: 13 amino acids. Germline CDR1 and CDR2: LNHDA and SQIVND (reference sequence). The J segment lost 1 base and the V segment lost 7 bases, leaving 1 base of the junction unmatched. The sequenced CDR3 bases are TGTGCCAGTAAACAGGGGGGCACAGATACG. Its protein product is CASKQGGTDT. The full CDR3 is CASKQGGTDTQYF.

With respect to this clone: The germline gene is not matched at one end of the junction; a read error may be the cause. Sequencing ends 3 residues short of the CDR3 end; the germline J gene provides the rest. The chain links TRBV7-9 to TRBJ2-7; 12 bases are a match to TRBD2. CDR3 length: 13 amino acids. Germline V gene sequence: CDR1 SEHNR, CDR2 FQNEAQ (reference sequence). The CDR3 region is CSSSRTSGIEQYF. The CDR3 DNA, read in part, is TGTTCCAGCAGCCGGACTAGCGGGATCGAG.

Remarks on this clone: The observed sequence ends 3 residues before the CDR3 terminus, with the missing tail filled in from the germline J gene. The genes are TRBV30 and TRBJ1-3; D is perhaps TRBD1 (6 bases). The CDR3 loop spans 16 amino acids. The V and J ends lost 2 bases and 0 bases respectively, with 14 bases between them. CDR1 GTSNPN and CDR2 SVGIG come from the germline V gene (reference sequence). Here the CDR3 reads CAWSIAGTNSGNTIYF. The CDR3 bases that were read are TGTGCCTGGAGTATCGCCGGGACAAACTCTGGAAACACC.

This clone was observed at least ten times. The read ends 3 residues early relative to the CDR3; the germline J gene fills the gap. This sequence joins TRBV18 and TRBJ1-4, with D uncertain. This CDR3 is 15 amino acids long. V dropped 6 bases and J dropped 7 bases, with 18 bases sitting between them. Germline V gives CDR1 KGHSH, CDR2 LQKENI. The CDR3 DNA, read in part, is TGTGCCAGCTCTAGCGCGAGCCCAGGTACTGAAAAA. It codes for CASSSASPGTEK. The complete CDR3 reads CASSSASPGTEKLFF.